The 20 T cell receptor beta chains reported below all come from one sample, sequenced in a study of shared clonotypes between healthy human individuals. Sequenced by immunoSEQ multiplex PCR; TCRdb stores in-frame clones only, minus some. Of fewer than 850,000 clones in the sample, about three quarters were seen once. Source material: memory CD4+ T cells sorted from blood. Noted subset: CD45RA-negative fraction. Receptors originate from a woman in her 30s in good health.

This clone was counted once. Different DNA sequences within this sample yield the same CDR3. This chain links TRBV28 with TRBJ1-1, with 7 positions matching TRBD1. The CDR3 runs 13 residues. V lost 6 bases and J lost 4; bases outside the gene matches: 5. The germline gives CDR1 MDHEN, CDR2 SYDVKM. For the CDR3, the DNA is TGTGCCAGCAGAGGGGGCGGGGGCACTGAAGCTTTCTTT. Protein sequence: CASRGGGGTEAFF.

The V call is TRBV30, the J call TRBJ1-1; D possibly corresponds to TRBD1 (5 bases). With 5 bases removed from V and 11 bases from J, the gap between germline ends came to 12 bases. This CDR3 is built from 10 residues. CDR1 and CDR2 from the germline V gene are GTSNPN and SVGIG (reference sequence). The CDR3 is CAWGTVKAFF. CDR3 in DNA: TGTGCCTGGGGGACGGTTAAGGCTTTCTTT.

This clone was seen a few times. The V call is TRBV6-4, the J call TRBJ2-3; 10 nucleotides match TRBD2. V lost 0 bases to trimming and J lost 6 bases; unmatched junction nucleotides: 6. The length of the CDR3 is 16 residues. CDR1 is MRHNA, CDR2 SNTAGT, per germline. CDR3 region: CASSDSASGSADTQYF. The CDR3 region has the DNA TGTGCCAGCAGTGACTCTGCTAGCGGGAGTGCGGATACGCAGTATTTT.

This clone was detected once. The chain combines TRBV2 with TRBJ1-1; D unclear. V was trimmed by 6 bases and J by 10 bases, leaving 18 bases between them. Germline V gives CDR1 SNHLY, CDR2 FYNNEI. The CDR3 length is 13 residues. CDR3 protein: CASRSMRTPSAFF. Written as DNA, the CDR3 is TGTGCCAGCAGGTCGATGAGGACCCCTTCAGCTTTCTTT.

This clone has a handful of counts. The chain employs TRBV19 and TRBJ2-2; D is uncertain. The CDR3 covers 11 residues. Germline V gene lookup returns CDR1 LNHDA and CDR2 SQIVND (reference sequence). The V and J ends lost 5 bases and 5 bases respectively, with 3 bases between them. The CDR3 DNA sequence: TGTGCCAGTAGTCTTACCGGGGAGCTGTTTTTT. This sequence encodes CASSLTGELFF.

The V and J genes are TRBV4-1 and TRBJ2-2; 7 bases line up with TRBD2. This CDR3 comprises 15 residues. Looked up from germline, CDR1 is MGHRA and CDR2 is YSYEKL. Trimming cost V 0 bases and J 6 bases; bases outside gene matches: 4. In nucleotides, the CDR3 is TGCGCCAGCAGCCAAGATGGACTAGTCCCCGGGGAGCTGTTTTTT. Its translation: CASSQDGLVPGELFF.

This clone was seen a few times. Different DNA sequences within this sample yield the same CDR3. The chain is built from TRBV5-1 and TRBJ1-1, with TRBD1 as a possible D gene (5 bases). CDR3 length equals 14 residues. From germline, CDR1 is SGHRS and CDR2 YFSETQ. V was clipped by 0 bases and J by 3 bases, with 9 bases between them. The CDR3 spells CASSLVQGDTEAFF. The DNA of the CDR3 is TGCGCCAGCAGCTTGGTTCAGGGTGACACTGAAGCTTTCTTT.

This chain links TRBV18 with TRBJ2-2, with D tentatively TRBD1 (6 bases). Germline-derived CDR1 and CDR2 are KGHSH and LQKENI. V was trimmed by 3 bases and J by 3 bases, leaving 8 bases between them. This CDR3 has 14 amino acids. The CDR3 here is CASSPWTDTGELFF. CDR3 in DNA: TGTGCCAGCTCACCCTGGACAGACACCGGGGAGCTGTTTTTT.

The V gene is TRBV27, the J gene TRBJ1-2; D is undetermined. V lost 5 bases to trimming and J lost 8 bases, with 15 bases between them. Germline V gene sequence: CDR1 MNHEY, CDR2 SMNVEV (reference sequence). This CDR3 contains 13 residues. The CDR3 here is CASSRRSNWGYTF. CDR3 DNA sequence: TGTGCCAGCAGTCGACGGAGTAACTGGGGCTACACCTTC.

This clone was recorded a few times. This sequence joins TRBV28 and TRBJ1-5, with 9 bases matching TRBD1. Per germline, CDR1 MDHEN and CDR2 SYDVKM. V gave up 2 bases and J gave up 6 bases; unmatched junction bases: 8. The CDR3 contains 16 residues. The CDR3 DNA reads TGTGCCAGCAGTTTACTACCGGGACAGGGCTTTCAGCCCCAGCATTTT. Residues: CASSLLPGQGFQPQHF. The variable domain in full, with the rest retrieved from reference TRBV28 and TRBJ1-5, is DVKVTQSSRYLVKRTGEKVFLECVQDMDHENMFWYRQDPGLGLRLIYFSYDVKMKEKGDIPEGYSVSREKKERFSLILESASTNQTSMYLCASSLLPGQGFQPQHFGDGTRLSIL.

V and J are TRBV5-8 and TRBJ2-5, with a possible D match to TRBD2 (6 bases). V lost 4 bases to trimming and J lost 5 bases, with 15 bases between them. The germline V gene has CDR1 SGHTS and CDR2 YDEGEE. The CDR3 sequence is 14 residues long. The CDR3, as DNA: TGTGCCAGCAGCGCCGCGGGGACCGGCGAGACCCAGTACTTC. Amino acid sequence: CASSAAGTGETQYF.

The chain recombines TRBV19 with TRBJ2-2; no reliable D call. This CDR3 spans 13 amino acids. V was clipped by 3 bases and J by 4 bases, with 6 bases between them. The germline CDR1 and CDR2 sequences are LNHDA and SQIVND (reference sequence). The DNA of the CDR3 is TGTGCCAGTAGTATGTGGGGCACCGGGGAGCTGTTTTTT. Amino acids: CASSMWGTGELFF.

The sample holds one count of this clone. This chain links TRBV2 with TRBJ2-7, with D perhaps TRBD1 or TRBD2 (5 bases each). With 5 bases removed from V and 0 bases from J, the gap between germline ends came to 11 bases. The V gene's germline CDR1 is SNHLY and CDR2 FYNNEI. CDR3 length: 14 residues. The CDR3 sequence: CASSTGRNSYEQYF. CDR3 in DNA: TGTGCCAGCAGTACGGGACGGAACTCCTACGAGCAGTACTTC. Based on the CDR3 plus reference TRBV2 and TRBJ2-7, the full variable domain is EPEVTQTPSHQVTQMGQEVILRCVPISNHLYFYWYRQILGQKVEFLVSFYNNEISEKSEIFDDQFSVERPDGSNFTLKIRSTKLEDSAMYFCASSTGRNSYEQYFGPGTRLTVT.

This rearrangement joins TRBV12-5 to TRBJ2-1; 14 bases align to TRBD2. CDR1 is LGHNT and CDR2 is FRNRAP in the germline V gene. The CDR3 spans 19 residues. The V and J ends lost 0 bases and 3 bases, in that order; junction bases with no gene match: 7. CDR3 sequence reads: CASGLVGLAGVGLYNEQFF. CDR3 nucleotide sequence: TGTGCTAGTGGTTTGGTGGGACTAGCGGGAGTTGGCCTCTACAATGAGCAGTTCTTC.

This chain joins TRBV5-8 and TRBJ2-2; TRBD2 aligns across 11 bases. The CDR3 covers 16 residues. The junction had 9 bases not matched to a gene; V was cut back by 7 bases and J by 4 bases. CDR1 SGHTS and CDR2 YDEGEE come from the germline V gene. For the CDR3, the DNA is TGTGCCAGCGACAACAGCGGGACTAGCGGCACCGGGGAGCTGTTTTTT. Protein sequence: CASDNSGTSGTGELFF.

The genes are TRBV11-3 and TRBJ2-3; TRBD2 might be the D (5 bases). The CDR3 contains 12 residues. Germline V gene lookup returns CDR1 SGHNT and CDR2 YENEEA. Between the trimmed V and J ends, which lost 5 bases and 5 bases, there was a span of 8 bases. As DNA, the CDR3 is TGTGCCAGCAGCGATCGGGGAGATACGCAGTATTTT. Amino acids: CASSDRGDTQYF. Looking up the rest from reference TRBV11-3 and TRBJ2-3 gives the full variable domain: EAGVVQSPRYKIIEKKQPVAFWCNPISGHNTLYWYLQNLGQGPELLIRYENEEAVDDSQLPKDRFSAERLKGVDSTLKIQPAELGDSAVYLCASSDRGDTQYFGPGTRLTVL.

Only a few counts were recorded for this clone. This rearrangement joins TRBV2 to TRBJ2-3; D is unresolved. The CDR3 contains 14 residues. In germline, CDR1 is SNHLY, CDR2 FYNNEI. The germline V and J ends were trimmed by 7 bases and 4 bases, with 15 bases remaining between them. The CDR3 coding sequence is TGTGCCAGCACCGCTTCAACCGCATCAGATACGCAGTATTTT. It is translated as CASTASTASDTQYF.

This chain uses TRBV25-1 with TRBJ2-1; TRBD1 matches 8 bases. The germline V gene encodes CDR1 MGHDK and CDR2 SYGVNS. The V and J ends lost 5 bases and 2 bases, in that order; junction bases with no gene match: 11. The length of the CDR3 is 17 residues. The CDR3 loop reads CASSPKYETGAYNEQFF. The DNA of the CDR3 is TGTGCCAGCAGTCCTAAGTACGAGACAGGGGCCTACAATGAGCAGTTCTTC.

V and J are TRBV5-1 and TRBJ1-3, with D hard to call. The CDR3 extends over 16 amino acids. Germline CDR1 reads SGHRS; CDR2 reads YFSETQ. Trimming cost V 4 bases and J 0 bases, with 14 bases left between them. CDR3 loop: CASSTGAAASGNTIYF. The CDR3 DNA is TGCGCCAGCAGCACGGGCGCTGCCGCCTCTGGAAACACCATATATTTT.

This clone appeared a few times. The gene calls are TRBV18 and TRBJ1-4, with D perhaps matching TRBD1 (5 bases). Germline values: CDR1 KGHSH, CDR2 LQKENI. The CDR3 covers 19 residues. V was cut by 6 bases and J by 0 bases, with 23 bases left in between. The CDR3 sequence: CASSRSQGPYVATNEKLFF. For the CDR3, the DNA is TGTGCCAGCTCGCGATCTCAGGGCCCATATGTAGCAACTAATGAAAAACTGTTTTTT. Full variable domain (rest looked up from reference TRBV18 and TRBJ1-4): NAGVMQNPRHLVRRRGQEARLRCSPMKGHSHVYWYRQLPEEGLKFMVYLQKENIIDESGMPKERFSAEFPKEGPSILRIQQVVRGDSAAYFCASSRSQGPYVATNEKLFFGSGTQLSVL.